What follows are 6 T cell receptor beta chains derived from one specimen sequenced in a study of blood T cells in healthy people across ages. Primed by a sample-barcoded 5' primer and a J-beta primer mix, a second PCR proceeded for about 6 to 11 cycles. MiXCR, applied by TCRdb to the 5' RACE reads, yields one record per CDR3 protein. The sample shows 800,000 or so distinct CDR3 sequences, approximately 65% of them seen only once. Sequencing input: blood. The origin of the receptors is a young man in good health.

The chain joins TRBV6-5 to TRBJ2-1; TRBD2 agrees at 12 bases. The germline CDR1 and CDR2 sequences are MNHEY and SVGAGI. The V gene end was trimmed by 0 bases and the J gene end by 15 bases; junction bases not matched to a gene: 9. This CDR3 is built from 15 residues. The CDR3: CASSYSLAGGYLRFF. The DNA for the CDR3 is TGTGCCAGCAGTTACTCACTAGCGGGGGGCTACTTGAGGTTCTTC.

The chain uses TRBV28 and TRBJ2-7; a weak D match, TRBD2 (7 bases). V lost 7 bases and J lost 5, with 12 bases in between. CDR1 MDHEN and CDR2 SYDVKM come from the germline V gene. The CDR3 loop spans 12 amino acids. CDR3 sequence: CASKGGWNEQYF. In DNA form, the CDR3 reads TGTGCCAGCAAGGGGGGGTGGAACGAGCAGTACTTC. Full variable domain (outside the CDR3, taken from reference TRBV28 and TRBJ2-7): DVKVTQSSRYLVKRTGEKVFLECVQDMDHENMFWYRQDPGLGLRLIYFSYDVKMKEKGDIPEGYSVSREKKERFSLILESASTNQTSMYLCASKGGWNEQYFGPGTRLTVT.

The chain employs TRBV20-1 and TRBJ2-5; D is unclear. With 3 bases removed from V and 5 bases from J, the gap between germline ends came to 7 bases. Germline loops: CDR1 DFQATT, CDR2 SNEGSKA (reference sequence). This CDR3 has 11 amino acids. CDR3 region: CSASFGETQYF. CDR3 nucleotide sequence: TGCAGTGCTAGTTTTGGTGAGACCCAGTACTTC.

The chain carries TRBV4-3 and TRBJ2-3, with 7 bases that match TRBD1. The junction had 6 bases not matched to a gene; V was cut back by 2 bases and J by 4 bases. CDR3 length: 15 residues. Germline CDR1 LGHNA, CDR2 YSLEER. The CDR3 loop is CASSQSTGLADTQYF. The CDR3 bases are TGCGCCAGCAGCCAATCGACAGGGTTGGCAGATACGCAGTATTTT.

The V call is TRBV29-1, the J call TRBJ2-1, with TRBD1 identical over 8 bases. The germline V gene encodes CDR1 SQVTM and CDR2 ANQGSEA. J lost 10 bases, V lost 6 bases, and 8 bases had no gene match. The CDR3 contains 12 residues. The CDR3 bases are TGCAGCGTAGGCCACAGGGACAGGGAGCAGTTCTTC. It codes for CSVGHRDREQFF.

The rearrangement links TRBV29-1 to TRBJ2-4, with D possibly matching TRBD2 (5 bases). With the DNA end fitting TRBJ2-7 better, the J assignment may be wrong. CDR1 and CDR2 (germline): SQVTM, ANQGSEA. The length of the CDR3 is 13 residues. For the CDR3, the DNA is TGCAGCGTTGAAGAAGGAGGCGACTACGAGCAGTACTTC. Its protein product is CSVEEGGDYEQYF.